This T cell receptor (beta chain) is drawn from a study of blood T cell repertoires in COVID-19. The wider study: Sites in the United States, Italy and Spain provided acute and convalescent COVID-19 samples.

Clones were sequenced by immunoSEQ multiplex PCR, and TCRdb holds only the in-frame ones, with some missing. In the table there are 75,000 to 90,000 clones, 75% to 90% of which are singletons. V lost 6 bases and J 8 bases, leaving 19 bases between the germline ends. The length of the CDR3 is 15 residues. In germline, CDR1 is MNHEY, CDR2 SVGAGI. This clone was recorded once. The clonotype comes from a woman in her 70s with acute or convalescent COVID-19. The rearrangement uses TRBV6-5 and TRBJ1-4; D not certain. Sequences were obtained from peripheral blood. The CDR3 DNA sequence: TGTGCCAGCAGCCGTACCTATCAGGCTGGGGAAAAACTGTTTTTT. It encodes CASSRTYQAGEKLFF.